These 21 T cell receptor beta chains came from one sample sequenced in a study of CD8+ T cells in alopecia areata. After isolation, RNA underwent reverse transcription to generate cDNA as the sequencing template. Sequencing was performed with immunoSEQ multiplex PCR; in TCRdb, only in-frame clones are kept and a portion is missing. The sample holds about 64,000 clones; roughly two fifths are singletons and the top ten take roughly half. The sample taken for sequencing was NKG2D-low CD8+ T cells sorted from blood. The receptors derive from a human donor with alopecia areata.

This clone has a handful of counts. The V and J genes are TRBV7-9 and TRBJ2-7; D is possibly TRBD1 (6 bases). The CDR3 has 12 amino acids. V was cut by 5 bases and J by 4 bases, with 9 bases left in between. The germline CDR1 and CDR2 sequences are SEHNR and FQNEAQ (reference sequence). This CDR3 is CASSDRYYEQYF. CDR3 bases: TGTGCCAGCAGCGACAGGTATTACGAGCAGTACTTC.

There are a few counts of this clone. The chain uses TRBV29-1 and TRBJ2-7, with D possibly matching TRBD1 (5 bases). Between the trimmed V and J ends, which lost 6 bases and 2 bases, there was a span of 14 bases. From germline, CDR1 is SQVTM and CDR2 ANQGSEA. This CDR3 has 13 residues. The chain's CDR3 is CSVWGRRPYEQYF. Written as DNA, the CDR3 is TGCAGCGTCTGGGGCAGGAGACCCTACGAGCAGTACTTC.

The rearrangement links TRBV4-3 to TRBJ2-7, with D possibly matching TRBD1 (6 bases). Germline CDR1 reads LGHNA; CDR2 reads YSLEER. The CDR3 has 15 amino acids. Trimming removed 0 bases at V and 3 bases at J, with 12 bases between. In DNA, the CDR3 is TGCGCCAGCAGCCAAGAGGAGGACAGATTCTACGAGCAGTACTTC. Translating gives CASSQEEDRFYEQYF.

This clone was counted between two and nine times. V gene TRBV6-6 combines with J gene TRBJ2-7; D remains ambiguous. Germline values: CDR1 MNHNY, CDR2 SVGAGI (reference sequence). V lost 0 bases, J lost 3 bases, and 12 bases lay in between. CDR3 length: 15 residues. CDR3 in amino acids: CASSYSTPEDYEQYF. CDR3 sequence (DNA): TGTGCCAGCAGTTACTCGACACCAGAAGACTACGAGCAGTACTTC.

This sequence joins TRBV5-6 and TRBJ2-4; 7 positions match TRBD1. The CDR3 runs 14 residues. Germline assignment: CDR1 SGHDT and CDR2 YYEEEE. Trimming at V came to 3 bases and at J to 7 bases, leaving 7 bases not matched to a gene. For the CDR3, the DNA is TGTGCCAGCAGCTGGGGGACAGCACGGAACATTCAGTACTTC. It specifies CASSWGTARNIQYF.

This clone has a count of ten or more. The chain combines TRBV28 with TRBJ2-3, with unresolved D. CDR1 MDHEN and CDR2 SYDVKM come from the germline V gene. This CDR3 is 14 amino acids long. V was cut by 4 bases and J by 1 base, with 9 bases left in between. Here the CDR3 reads CASSYGVGTDTQYF. In DNA form, the CDR3 reads TGTGCCAGCAGTTATGGGGTAGGCACAGATACGCAGTATTTT.

The chain is built from TRBV7-9 and TRBJ2-7, with TRBD2 matching 10 bases. Germline trimming cut 4 bases from V and 0 bases from J; bases unmatched to any gene: 6. Germline CDR1 and CDR2: SEHNR and FQNEAQ (reference sequence). CDR3 size: 16 residues. The CDR3 here is CASSSQASGGSYEQYF. In nucleotides, the CDR3 is TGTGCCAGCAGCTCACAGGCTAGCGGGGGCTCCTACGAGCAGTACTTC. Full variable domain (remainder filled in from reference TRBV7-9 and TRBJ2-7): DTGVSQNPRHKITKRGQNVTFRCDPISEHNRLYWYRQTLGQGPEFLTYFQNEAQLEKSRLLSDRFSAERPKGSFSTLEIQRTEQGDSAMYLCASSSQASGGSYEQYFGPGTRLTVT.

V is TRBV19 and J is TRBJ2-1; possibly TRBD1 or TRBD2 for D (5 bases each). Trimming pared 7 bases from V and 6 bases from J, leaving 13 bases between. CDR1 LNHDA and CDR2 SQIVND come from the germline V gene (reference sequence). The CDR3 is 13 residues long. The CDR3 sequence: CASTFGTPNEQFF. The CDR3 coding sequence is TGTGCCAGTACCTTCGGGACCCCCAATGAGCAGTTCTTC. Full variable domain (missing parts from reference TRBV19 and TRBJ2-1): DGGITQSPKYLFRKEGQNVTLSCEQNLNHDAMYWYRQDPGQGLRLIYYSQIVNDFQKGDIAEGYSVSREKKESFPLTVTSAQKNPTAFYLCASTFGTPNEQFFGPGTRLTVL.

V usage is TRBV27 and J usage is TRBJ2-1, with D uncertain. The V gene lost 8 bases and the J gene lost 4 bases, with 12 bases spanning the gap. Germline CDR1 reads MNHEY; CDR2 reads SMNVEV (reference sequence). The CDR3 is 13 residues long. The CDR3 region is CASSTRNYNEQFF. The CDR3 DNA sequence: TGTGCCAGCTCCACACGGAATTACAATGAGCAGTTCTTC.

This chain links TRBV7-9 with TRBJ1-1, with D possibly matching TRBD1 (5 bases). V shed 3 bases and J shed 8 bases, with 7 bases lying between them. The CDR3 consists of 11 residues. Germline V gene data show CDR1 as SEHNR and CDR2 as FQNEAQ (reference sequence). The CDR3 spells CASSLTVEAFF. As DNA, the CDR3 is TGTGCCAGCAGCTTGACAGTAGAAGCTTTCTTT.

The rearrangement uses TRBV29-1 and TRBJ2-1; 9 nucleotides line up with TRBD1. From germline, CDR1 is SQVTM and CDR2 ANQGSEA. The CDR3 contains 14 residues. V trimming: 7 bases; J trimming: 0 bases; junction bases outside the gene matches: 4. The CDR3 region has the DNA TGCAGCGCGGGACAGGGATCCTCCTACAATGAGCAGTTCTTC. Protein product: CSAGQGSSYNEQFF.

This clone was observed once. This sequence joins TRBV4-2 and TRBJ2-2; D is unresolved. The CDR3 has 15 amino acids. V lost 6 bases, J lost 2 bases, and 13 bases lay in between. The V gene's germline CDR1 is LGHNA and CDR2 YNFKEQ. CDR3 sequence: CASRERMSNTGELFF. CDR3 in DNA: TGTGCCAGCAGAGAGAGGATGTCTAACACCGGGGAGCTGTTTTTT.

This clone was recorded a few times. This chain uses TRBV29-1 with TRBJ2-1; D not resolved. CDR3 length equals 12 residues. The V end lost 7 bases, the J end lost 6 bases, and 13 bases lay between the germline ends. Looked up from germline, CDR1 is SQVTM and CDR2 is ANQGSEA. The CDR3 coding sequence is TGCAGCGCCTCGGACGGGCTCAATGAGCAGTTCTTC. Its translation: CSASDGLNEQFF.

This clone was recorded a few times. V is TRBV29-1 and J is TRBJ1-1, with TRBD1 matching over 10 bases. The CDR3 spans 15 residues. V gave up 7 bases and J gave up 5 bases; unmatched junction bases: 13. Germline CDR1 and CDR2: SQVTM and ANQGSEA. In DNA form, the CDR3 reads TGCAGCGCTGGAGGGGGACAGGGGTGGAAAACTGAAGCTTTCTTT. Protein product: CSAGGGQGWKTEAFF.

This clone was counted only a few times. The gene calls are TRBV9 and TRBJ2-2; D perhaps matches TRBD2 (5 bases). Per germline, CDR1 SGDLS and CDR2 YYNGEE. V shed 0 bases and J shed 4 bases, with 10 bases lying between them. This CDR3 spans 15 amino acids. The CDR3 DNA reads TGTGCCAGCAGCGTAGATGATGGAGGCACCGGGGAGCTGTTTTTT. Translating it yields CASSVDDGGTGELFF.

This chain joins TRBV30 and TRBJ2-3, with D possibly matching TRBD1 (5 bases). The CDR3 runs to 13 residues. V lost 5 bases to trimming and J lost 1 base, with 10 bases between them. Germline V gene data show CDR1 as GTSNPN and CDR2 as SVGIG (reference sequence). The CDR3 spells CAWDRTGTDTQYF. DNA of the CDR3: TGTGCCTGGGACAGAACCGGCACAGATACGCAGTATTTT.

This clone appeared many times. V is TRBV6-4 and J is TRBJ2-5; 9 nucleotides match TRBD1. The J segment lost 2 bases and the V segment lost 0 bases, leaving 13 bases of the junction unmatched. The CDR3 covers 19 residues. Germline CDR1 and CDR2: MRHNA and SNTAGT. The CDR3 DNA follows: TGTGCCAGCAGTGACTCCCGGGACAGGGCTGGGTGTGGGCAAGAGACCCAGTACTTC. Protein: CASSDSRDRAGCGQETQYF.

J is TRBJ2-7 and V is TRBV13, with D perhaps assigned TRBD1 or TRBD2 (5 bases each). There are 16 residues in the CDR3. Between the trimmed V and J ends, which lost 2 bases and 0 bases, there was a span of 14 bases. Per the germline V gene, CDR1 is PRHDT and CDR2 is FYEKMQ (reference sequence). CDR3 coding DNA: TGTGCCAGCAGCTTATTCGGGGCACCCAGCTCCTACGAGCAGTACTTC. It yields the protein CASSLFGAPSSYEQYF.

The chain links TRBV29-1 to TRBJ1-5, with TRBD1 identical over 8 bases. Germline lookup yields CDR1 SQVTM and CDR2 ANQGSEA. There are 15 residues in the CDR3. V trimming: 8 bases; J trimming: 7 bases; junction bases outside the gene matches: 16. DNA for the CDR3: TGCAGCCCCCCACAGGGGGGCAGGGGGGTCCAGCCCCAGCATTTT. Amino acids: CSPPQGGRGVQPQHF. The complete variable domain, with remaining parts taken from reference TRBV29-1 and TRBJ1-5, reads SAVISQKPSRDICQRGTSLTIQCQVDSQVTMMFWYRQQPGQSLTLIATANQGSEATYESGFVIDKFPISRPNLTFSTLTVSNMSPEDSSIYLCSPPQGGRGVQPQHFGDGTRLSIL.

The chain carries TRBV4-3 and TRBJ2-2, with D perhaps TRBD1 (5 bases). Deletions cut 1 base from V and 4 bases from J, with 13 bases between. The CDR3 loop spans 16 amino acids. Germline-derived CDR1 and CDR2 are LGHNA and YSLEER. This chain's CDR3 is CASSQAFRAVTGELFF. Here the CDR3 DNA reads TGCGCCAGCAGCCAAGCTTTCAGGGCCGTCACCGGGGAGCTGTTTTTT.

The chain joins TRBV27 to TRBJ2-3; 7 bases align to TRBD2. V shed 1 base, J shed 8 bases, and the junction held 9 bases outside the gene matches. Germline CDR1 MNHEY, CDR2 SMNVEV (reference sequence). The CDR3 covers 15 residues. The CDR3: CASSLFKRGPGTQYF. The CDR3 region has the DNA TGTGCCAGCAGTTTATTCAAGCGGGGTCCCGGTACGCAGTATTTT.